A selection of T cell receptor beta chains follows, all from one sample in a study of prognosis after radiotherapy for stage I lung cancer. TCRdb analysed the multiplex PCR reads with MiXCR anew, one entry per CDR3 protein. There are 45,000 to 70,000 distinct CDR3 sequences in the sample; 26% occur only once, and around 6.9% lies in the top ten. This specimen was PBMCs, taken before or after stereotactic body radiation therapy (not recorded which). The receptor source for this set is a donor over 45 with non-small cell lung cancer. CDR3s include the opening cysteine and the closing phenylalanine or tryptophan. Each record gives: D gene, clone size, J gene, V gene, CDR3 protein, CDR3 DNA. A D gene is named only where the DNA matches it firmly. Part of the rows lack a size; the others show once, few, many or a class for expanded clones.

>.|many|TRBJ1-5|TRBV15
CATSSLVGQPQHF
TGTGCCACCAGCAGTTTAGTGGGTCAGCCCCAGCATTTT
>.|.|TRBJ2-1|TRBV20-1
CSARVGEDYNKQFF
TGCAGTGCTAGGGTTGGGGAGGATTACAATAAGCAGTTCTTC
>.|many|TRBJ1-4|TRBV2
CASGRGGNEKLFF
TGTGCCAGCGGGCGGGGGGGGAATGAAAAACTGTTTTTT
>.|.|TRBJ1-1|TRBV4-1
CASSQLTDNTEAFF
TGCGCCAGCAGCCAATTGACGGATAACACTGAAGCTTTCTTT
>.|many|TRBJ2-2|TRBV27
CASSSGGELFF
TGTGCCAGCAGTTCAGGCGGGGAGCTGTTTTTT
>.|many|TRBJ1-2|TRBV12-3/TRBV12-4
CASSLQRGASGYTF
TGTGCCAGCAGTCTACAGAGGGGGGCGAGTGGCTACACCTTC
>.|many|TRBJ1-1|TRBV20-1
CSALGRNLVNTEAFF
TGCAGTGCCCTCGGACGGAACTTGGTGAACACTGAAGCTTTCTTT
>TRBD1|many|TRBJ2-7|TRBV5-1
CASSTGTGVYEQYF
TGCGCCAGCAGCACCGGGACAGGGGTGTACGAGCAGTACTTC
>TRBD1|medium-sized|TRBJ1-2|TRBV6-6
CASKAGTGGTLGYGYTF
TGTGCCAGCAAAGCCGGGACAGGGGGCACACTGGGCTATGGCTACACCTTC
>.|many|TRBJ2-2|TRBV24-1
CATSRMDTGELFF
TGTGCCACCAGTAGAATGGACACCGGGGAGCTGTTTTTT
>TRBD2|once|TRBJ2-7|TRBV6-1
CASTLTGGNYEQYF
TGTGCCAGCACCCTCACGGGGGGGAACTACGAGCAGTACTTC
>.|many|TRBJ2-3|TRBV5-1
CASSLPGGDTDTQYF
TGCGCCAGCAGCTTGCCAGGGGGGGACACAGATACGCAGTATTTT
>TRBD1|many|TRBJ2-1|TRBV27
CASSFIPPGLGTGENEQFF
TGTGCCAGCAGTTTTATCCCCCCTGGTTTGGGGACAGGGGAAAATGAGCAGTTCTTC
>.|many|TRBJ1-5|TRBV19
CASSIYNSNQPQHF
TGTGCCAGTAGTATTTACAATAGCAATCAGCCCCAGCATTTT
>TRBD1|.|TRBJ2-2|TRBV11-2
CDSSLGDRTGEPFF
TGTGACAGCAGCTTAGGGGACAGGACCGGGGAGCCGTTTTTT
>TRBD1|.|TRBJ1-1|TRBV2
CASSRDSGGAEAFF
TGTGCCAGCAGTCGGGACAGCGGGGGGGCTGAAGCTTTTTTT
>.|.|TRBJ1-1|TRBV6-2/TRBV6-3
CESSYLRGEAFF
TGTGAAAGCAGTTACTTGAGAGGGGAAGCTTTCTTT
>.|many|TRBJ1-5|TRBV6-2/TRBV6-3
CASGQLSNQPQHF
TGTGCCAGCGGACAGCTTAGCAATCAGCCCCAGCATTTT
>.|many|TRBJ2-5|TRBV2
CASSGGGAGETQYF
TGTGCCAGCAGTGGCGGGGGCGCGGGGGAGACCCAGTACTTC
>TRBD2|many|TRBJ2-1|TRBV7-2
CASSSGLVGGNEQFF
TGTGCCAGCAGCTCGGGACTAGTGGGGGGAAATGAGCAGTTCTTC
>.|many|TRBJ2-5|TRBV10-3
CAISGGQETQYF
TGTGCCATCAGTGGTGGTCAAGAGACCCAGTACTTC
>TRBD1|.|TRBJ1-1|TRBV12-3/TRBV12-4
CASIDRVATEVFF
TGTGCCAGCATCGACAGGGTTGCGACTGAAGTTTTCTTT
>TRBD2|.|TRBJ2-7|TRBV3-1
CASSLGTSVFYKQYF
TGTGCCAGCAGCCTTGGGACTAGCGTTTTCTACAAGCAGTACTTC
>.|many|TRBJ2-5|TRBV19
CASSINSQETQYF
TGTGCCAGTAGTATCAACAGCCAAGAGACCCAGTACTTC